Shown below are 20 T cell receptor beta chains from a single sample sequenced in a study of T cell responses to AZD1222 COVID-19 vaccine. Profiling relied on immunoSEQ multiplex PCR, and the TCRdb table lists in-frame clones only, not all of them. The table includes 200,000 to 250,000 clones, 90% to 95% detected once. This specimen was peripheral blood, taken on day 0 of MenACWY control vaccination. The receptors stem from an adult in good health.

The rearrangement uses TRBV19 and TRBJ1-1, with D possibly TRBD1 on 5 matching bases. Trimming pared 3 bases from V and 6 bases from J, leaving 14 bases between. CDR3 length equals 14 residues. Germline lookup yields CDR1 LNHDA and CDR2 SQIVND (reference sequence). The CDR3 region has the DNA TGTGCCAGTAGTATCGGAGACAGTCACCCTGAAGCTTTCTTT. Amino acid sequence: CASSIGDSHPEAFF.

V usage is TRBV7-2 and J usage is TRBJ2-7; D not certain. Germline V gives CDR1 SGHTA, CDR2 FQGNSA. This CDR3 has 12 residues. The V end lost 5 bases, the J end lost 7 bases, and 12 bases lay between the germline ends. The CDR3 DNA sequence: TGTGCCAGCAGCCCGAACAGAAGAGAGCAGTACTTC. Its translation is CASSPNRREQYF.

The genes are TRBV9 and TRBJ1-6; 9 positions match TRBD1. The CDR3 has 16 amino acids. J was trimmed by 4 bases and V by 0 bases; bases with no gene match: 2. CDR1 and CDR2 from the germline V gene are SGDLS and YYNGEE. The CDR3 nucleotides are TGTGCCAGCAGCGTAGAGGGACAGGGATATAATTCACCCCTCCACTTT. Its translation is CASSVEGQGYNSPLHF.

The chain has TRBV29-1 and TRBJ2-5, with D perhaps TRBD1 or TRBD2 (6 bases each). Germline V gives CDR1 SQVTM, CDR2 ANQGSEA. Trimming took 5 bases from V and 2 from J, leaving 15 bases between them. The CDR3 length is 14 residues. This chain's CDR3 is CSVSPGGSQETQYF. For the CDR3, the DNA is TGCAGCGTTTCCCCCGGGGGCAGTCAAGAGACCCAGTACTTC.

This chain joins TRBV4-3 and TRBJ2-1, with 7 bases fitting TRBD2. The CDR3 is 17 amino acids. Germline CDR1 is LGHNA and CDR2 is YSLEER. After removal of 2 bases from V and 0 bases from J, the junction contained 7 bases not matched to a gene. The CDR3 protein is CASSQSASGSSYNEQFF. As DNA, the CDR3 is TGCGCCAGCAGCCAATCGGCTAGCGGCAGCTCCTACAATGAGCAGTTCTTC.

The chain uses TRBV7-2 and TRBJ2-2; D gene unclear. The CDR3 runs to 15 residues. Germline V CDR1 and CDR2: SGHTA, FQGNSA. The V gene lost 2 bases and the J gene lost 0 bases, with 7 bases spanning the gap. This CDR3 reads CASSLLAANTGELFF. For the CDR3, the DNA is TGTGCCAGCAGCTTACTGGCAGCGAACACCGGGGAGCTGTTTTTT. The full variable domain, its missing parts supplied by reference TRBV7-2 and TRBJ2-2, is GAGVSQSPSNKVTEKGKDVELRCDPISGHTALYWYRQSLGQGLEFLIYFQGNSAPDKSGLPSDRFSAERTGGSVSTLTIQRTQQEDSAVYLCASSLLAANTGELFFGEGSRLTVL.

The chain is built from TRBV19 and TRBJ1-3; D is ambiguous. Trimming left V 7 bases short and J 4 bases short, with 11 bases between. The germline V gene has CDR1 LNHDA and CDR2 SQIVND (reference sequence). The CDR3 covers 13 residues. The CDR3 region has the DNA TGTGCCAGTAAGAGGGCCCAGGGAAACACCATATATTTT. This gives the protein CASKRAQGNTIYF. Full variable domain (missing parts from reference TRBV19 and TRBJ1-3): DGGITQSPKYLFRKEGQNVTLSCEQNLNHDAMYWYRQDPGQGLRLIYYSQIVNDFQKGDIAEGYSVSREKKESFPLTVTSAQKNPTAFYLCASKRAQGNTIYFGEGSWLTVV.

CDR3 protein: CATGTSSYNSPLHF. CDR3 sequence (DNA): TGTGCCACGGGGACCAGCTCCTATAATTCACCCCTCCACTTT. The chain carries TRBV19 and TRBJ1-6; D may be TRBD1 (5 bases). Germline lookup yields CDR1 LNHDA and CDR2 SQIVND (reference sequence). Trimming stripped 10 bases from V and 0 bases from J, with 10 bases between. The CDR3 consists of 14 residues.

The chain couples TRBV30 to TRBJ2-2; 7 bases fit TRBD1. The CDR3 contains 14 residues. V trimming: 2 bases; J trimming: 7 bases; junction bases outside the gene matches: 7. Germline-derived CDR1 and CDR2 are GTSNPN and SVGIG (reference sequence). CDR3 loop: CAWSSDRAGGELFF. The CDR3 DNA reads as TGTGCCTGGAGTTCTGACAGGGCGGGCGGGGAGCTGTTTTTT.

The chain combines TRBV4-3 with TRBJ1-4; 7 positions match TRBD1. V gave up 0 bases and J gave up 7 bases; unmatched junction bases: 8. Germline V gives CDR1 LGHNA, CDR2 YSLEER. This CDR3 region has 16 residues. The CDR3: CASSQDWAGGGEKLFF. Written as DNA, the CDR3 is TGCGCCAGCAGCCAAGATTGGGCAGGGGGGGGTGAAAAACTGTTTTTT.

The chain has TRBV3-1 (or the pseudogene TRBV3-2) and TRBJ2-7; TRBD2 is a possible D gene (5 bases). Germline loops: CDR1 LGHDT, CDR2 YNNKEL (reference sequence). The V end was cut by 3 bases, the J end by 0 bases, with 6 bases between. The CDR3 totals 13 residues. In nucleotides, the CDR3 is TGTGCCAGCAGCCATGGGAGCTCCTACGAGCAGTACTTC. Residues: CASSHGSSYEQYF.

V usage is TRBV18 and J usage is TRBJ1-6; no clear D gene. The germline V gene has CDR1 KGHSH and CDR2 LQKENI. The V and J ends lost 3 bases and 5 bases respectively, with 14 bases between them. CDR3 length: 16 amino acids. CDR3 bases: TGTGCCAGCTCACCCGTTTCGCCTCTCAATAATTCACCCCTCCACTTT. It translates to CASSPVSPLNNSPLHF.

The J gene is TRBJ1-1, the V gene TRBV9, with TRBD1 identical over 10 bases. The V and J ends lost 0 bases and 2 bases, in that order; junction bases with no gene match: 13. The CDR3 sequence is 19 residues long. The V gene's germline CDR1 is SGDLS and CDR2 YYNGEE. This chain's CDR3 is CASSVATLSRDRGNTEAFF. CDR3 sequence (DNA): TGTGCCAGCAGCGTAGCTACTCTGAGCCGGGACAGGGGAAACACTGAAGCTTTCTTT.

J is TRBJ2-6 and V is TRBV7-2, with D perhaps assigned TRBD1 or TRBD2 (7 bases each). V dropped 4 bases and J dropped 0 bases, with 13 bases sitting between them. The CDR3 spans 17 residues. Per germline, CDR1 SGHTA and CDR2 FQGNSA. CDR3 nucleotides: TGTGCCAGCAGCTGGCAGGGGGGGAACTCTGGGGCCAACGTCCTGACTTTC. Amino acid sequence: CASSWQGGNSGANVLTF.

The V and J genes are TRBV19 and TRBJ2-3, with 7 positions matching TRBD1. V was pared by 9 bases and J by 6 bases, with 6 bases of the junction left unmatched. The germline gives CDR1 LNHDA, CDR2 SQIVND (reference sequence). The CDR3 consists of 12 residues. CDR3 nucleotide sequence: TGTGCCAGCCGTAGACAGGGCGATACGCAGTATTTT. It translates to CASRRQGDTQYF. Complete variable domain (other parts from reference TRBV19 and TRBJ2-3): DGGITQSPKYLFRKEGQNVTLSCEQNLNHDAMYWYRQDPGQGLRLIYYSQIVNDFQKGDIAEGYSVSREKKESFPLTVTSAQKNPTAFYLCASRRQGDTQYFGPGTRLTVL.

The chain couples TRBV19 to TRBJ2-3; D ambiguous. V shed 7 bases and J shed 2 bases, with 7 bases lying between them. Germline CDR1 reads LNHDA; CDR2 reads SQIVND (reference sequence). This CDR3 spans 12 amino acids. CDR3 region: CASTRDTDTQYF. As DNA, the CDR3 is TGTGCCAGTACTCGCGACACAGATACGCAGTATTTT.

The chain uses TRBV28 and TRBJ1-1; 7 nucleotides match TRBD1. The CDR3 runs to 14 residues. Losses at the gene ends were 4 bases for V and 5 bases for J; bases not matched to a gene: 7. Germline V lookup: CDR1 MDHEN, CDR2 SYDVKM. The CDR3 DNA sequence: TGTGCCAGCAGTTCAACAGGGGAAGCGACTGAAGCTTTCTTT. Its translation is CASSSTGEATEAFF.

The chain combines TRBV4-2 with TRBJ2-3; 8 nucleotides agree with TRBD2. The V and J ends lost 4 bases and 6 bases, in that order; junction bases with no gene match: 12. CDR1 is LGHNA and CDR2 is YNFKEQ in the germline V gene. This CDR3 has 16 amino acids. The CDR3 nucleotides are TGTGCCAGCAGCCTCAAAAATCTCCTAGCGGGTGATACGCAGTATTTT. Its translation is CASSLKNLLAGDTQYF.

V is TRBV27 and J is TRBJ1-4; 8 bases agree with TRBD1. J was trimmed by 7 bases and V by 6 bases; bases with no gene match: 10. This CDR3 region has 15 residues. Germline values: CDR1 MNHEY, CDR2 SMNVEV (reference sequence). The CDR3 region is CASSRVGQEGEKLFF. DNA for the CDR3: TGTGCCAGCAGCCGGGTGGGACAGGAAGGTGAAAAACTGTTTTTT.

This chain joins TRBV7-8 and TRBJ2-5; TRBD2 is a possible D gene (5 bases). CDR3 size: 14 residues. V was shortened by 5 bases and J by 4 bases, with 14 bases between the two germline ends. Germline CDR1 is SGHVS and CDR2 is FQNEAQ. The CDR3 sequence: CASSEGLARETQYF. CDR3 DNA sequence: TGTGCCAGCAGCGAAGGGCTAGCTAGAGAGACCCAGTACTTC.